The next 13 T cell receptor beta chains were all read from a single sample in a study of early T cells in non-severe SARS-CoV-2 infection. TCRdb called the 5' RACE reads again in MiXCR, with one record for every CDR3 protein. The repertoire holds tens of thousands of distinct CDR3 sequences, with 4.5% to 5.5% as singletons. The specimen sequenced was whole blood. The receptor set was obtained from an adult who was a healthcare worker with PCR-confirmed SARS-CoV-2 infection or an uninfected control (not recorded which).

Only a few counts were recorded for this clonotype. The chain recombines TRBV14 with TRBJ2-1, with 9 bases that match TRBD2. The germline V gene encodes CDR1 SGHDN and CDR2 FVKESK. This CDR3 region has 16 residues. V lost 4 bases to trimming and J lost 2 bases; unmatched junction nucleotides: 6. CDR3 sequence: CASSPPGGRAYNEQFF. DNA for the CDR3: TGTGCCAGCAGCCCCCCGGGCGGGAGGGCCTACAATGAGCAGTTCTTC.

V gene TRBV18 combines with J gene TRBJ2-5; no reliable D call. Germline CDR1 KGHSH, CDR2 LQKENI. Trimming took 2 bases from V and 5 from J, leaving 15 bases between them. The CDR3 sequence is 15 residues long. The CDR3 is CASSPNARLGETQYF. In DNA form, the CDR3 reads TGTGCCAGCTCACCAAACGCGAGGTTAGGGGAGACCCAGTACTTC.

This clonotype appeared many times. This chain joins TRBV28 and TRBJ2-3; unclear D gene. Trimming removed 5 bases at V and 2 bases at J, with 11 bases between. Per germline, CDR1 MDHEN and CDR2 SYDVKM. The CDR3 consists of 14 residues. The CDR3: CASSPEPFTDTQYF. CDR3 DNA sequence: TGTGCCAGCAGTCCCGAACCTTTCACAGATACGCAGTATTTT.

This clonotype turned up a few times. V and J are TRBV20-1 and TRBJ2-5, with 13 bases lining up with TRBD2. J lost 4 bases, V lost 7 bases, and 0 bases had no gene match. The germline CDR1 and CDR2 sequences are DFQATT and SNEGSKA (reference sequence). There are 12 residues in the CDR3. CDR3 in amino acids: CSGLAGGETQYF. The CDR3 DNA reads TGCAGTGGACTAGCGGGAGGAGAGACCCAGTACTTC.

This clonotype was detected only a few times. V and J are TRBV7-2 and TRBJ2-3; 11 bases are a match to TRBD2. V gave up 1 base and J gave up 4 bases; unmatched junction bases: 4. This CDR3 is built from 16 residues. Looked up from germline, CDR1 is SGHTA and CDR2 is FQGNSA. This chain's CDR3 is CASSLVAGGKSDTQYF. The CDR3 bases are TGTGCCAGCAGCTTAGTAGCGGGAGGGAAGTCAGATACGCAGTATTTT.

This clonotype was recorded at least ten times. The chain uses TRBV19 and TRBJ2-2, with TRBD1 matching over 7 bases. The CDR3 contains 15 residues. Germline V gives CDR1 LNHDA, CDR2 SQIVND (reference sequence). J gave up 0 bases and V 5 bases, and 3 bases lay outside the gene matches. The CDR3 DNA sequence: TGTGCCAGTAGTGCCGGACAGGCGAACACCGGGGAGCTGTTTTTT. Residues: CASSAGQANTGELFF. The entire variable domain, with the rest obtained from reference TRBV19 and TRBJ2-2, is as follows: DGGITQSPKYLFRKEGQNVTLSCEQNLNHDAMYWYRQDPGQGLRLIYYSQIVNDFQKGDIAEGYSVSREKKESFPLTVTSAQKNPTAFYLCASSAGQANTGELFFGEGSRLTVL.

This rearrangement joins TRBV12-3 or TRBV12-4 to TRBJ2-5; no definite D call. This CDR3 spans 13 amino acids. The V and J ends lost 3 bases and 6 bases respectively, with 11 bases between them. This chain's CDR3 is CASSFGLSQTQYF. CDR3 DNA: TGTGCCAGCAGTTTCGGGTTGTCGCAGACCCAGTACTTC.

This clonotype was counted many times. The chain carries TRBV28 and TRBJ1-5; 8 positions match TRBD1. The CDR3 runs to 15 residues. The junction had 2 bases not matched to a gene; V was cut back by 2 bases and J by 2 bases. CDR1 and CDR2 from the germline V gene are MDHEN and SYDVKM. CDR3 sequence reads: CASSLAGGGNQPQHF. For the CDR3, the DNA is TGTGCCAGCAGTTTAGCAGGGGGCGGCAATCAGCCCCAGCATTTT.

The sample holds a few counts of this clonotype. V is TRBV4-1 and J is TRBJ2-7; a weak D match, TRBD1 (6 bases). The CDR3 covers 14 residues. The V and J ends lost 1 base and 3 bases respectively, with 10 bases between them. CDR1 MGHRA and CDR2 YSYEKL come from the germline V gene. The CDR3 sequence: CASSQAGAGYEQYV. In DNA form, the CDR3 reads TGCGCCAGCAGCCAAGCAGGGGCGGGCTACGAGCAGTACGTC.

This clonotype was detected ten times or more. CDR3 in amino acids: CASSFPGDSYYGYTF. The CDR3 coding sequence is TGTGCCAGCAGTTTTCCCGGGGACAGCTACTATGGCTACACCTTC. The V and J genes are TRBV28 and TRBJ1-2, with 7 nucleotides matching TRBD1. J gave up 3 bases and V 3 bases, and 7 bases lay outside the gene matches. The CDR3 spans 15 residues. In germline, CDR1 is MDHEN, CDR2 SYDVKM.

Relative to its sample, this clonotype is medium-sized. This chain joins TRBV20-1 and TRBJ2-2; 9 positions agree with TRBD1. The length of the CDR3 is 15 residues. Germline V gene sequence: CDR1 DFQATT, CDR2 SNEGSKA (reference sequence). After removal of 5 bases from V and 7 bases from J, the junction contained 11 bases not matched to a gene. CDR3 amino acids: CSALRGQGSNGELFF. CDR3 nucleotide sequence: TGCAGTGCTCTAAGGGGACAGGGTTCTAACGGGGAGCTGTTTTTT.

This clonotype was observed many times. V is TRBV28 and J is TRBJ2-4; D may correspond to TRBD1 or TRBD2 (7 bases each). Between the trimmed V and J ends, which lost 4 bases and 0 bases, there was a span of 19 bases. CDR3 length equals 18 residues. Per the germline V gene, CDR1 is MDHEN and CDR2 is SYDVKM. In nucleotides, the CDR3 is TGTGCCAGCAGTTCCGCAGGGGGGGTAGCCCTAGCCAAAAACATTCAGTACTTC. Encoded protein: CASSSAGGVALAKNIQYF.

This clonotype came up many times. Written as DNA, the CDR3 is TGCGCCAGCAGCCAAGTATTAGCGGCTAGCACAGATACGCAGTATTTT. It is translated as CASSQVLAASTDTQYF. V gene TRBV4-1 combines with J gene TRBJ2-3, with TRBD2 as a possible D gene (6 bases). The germline gives CDR1 MGHRA, CDR2 YSYEKL. CDR3 length: 16 amino acids. Trimming removed 1 base from V and 0 bases from J, with 11 bases in between.